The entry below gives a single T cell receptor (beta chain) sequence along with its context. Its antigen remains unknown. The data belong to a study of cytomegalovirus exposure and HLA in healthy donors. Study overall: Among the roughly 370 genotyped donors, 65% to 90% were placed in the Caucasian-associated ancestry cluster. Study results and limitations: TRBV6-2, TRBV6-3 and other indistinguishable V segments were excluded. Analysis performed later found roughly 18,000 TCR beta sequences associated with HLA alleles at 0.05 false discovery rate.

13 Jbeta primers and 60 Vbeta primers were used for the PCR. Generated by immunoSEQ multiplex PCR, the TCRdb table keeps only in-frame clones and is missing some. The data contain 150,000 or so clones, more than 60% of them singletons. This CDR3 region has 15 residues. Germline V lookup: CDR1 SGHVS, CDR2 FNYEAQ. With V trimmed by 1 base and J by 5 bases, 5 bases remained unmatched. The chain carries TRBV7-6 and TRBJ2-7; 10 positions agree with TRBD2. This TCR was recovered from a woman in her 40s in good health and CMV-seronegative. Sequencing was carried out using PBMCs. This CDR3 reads CASSLGVGTSDEQYF. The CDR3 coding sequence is TGTGCCAGCAGCTTAGGTGTCGGGACTAGCGACGAGCAGTACTTC.